These 26 T cell receptor beta chains were all obtained from the same sample, sequenced in a study of blood T cells in healthy people across ages. The second PCR ran about 6 to 11 cycles with a sample-barcoded 5' primer and J-beta primers. TCRdb passed the 5' RACE reads through MiXCR, listing each CDR3 protein once. The sample holds 850,000 to 1,100,000 distinct CDR3 sequences, 30% to 40% seen once. What was sequenced was blood. These receptors were obtained from a man between 18 and 35 years old in good health.

V gene TRBV4-1 combines with J gene TRBJ1-5, with D perhaps TRBD1 (6 bases). The CDR3 loop spans 15 amino acids. Deletions cut 4 bases from V and 7 bases from J, with 17 bases between. Germline V gene data show CDR1 as MGHRA and CDR2 as YSYEKL. As DNA, the CDR3 is TGCGCCAGCAGCCCCCAGGGGCAGGGAGGACAGCCCCAGCATTTT. This codes for CASSPQGQGGQPQHF.

This chain links TRBV21-1 with TRBJ1-2; TRBD1 reflects the table's D call only, with no check against the DNA. TRBV21-1 is noted as a pseudogene. The CDR3 extends over 16 amino acids. CDR3 nucleotide sequence: TGTGTCAGCAGCAAAGAAGGGACAGGGGTTCGGGATGGCTACACCTTC. Its translation: CVSSKEGTGVRDGYTF.

This clonotype has a single count. This may arise from a read error, as a much more abundant clone is one base away. The chain links TRBV4-3 to TRBJ2-5, with 8 bases aligning to TRBD1. This CDR3 comprises 17 residues. The germline V gene has CDR1 LGHNA and CDR2 YSLEER. V shed 4 bases and J 11 bases; nucleotides not matched to a gene: 21. This CDR3 is CASSPRFLGQVDNEQYF. DNA of the CDR3: TGCGCCAGCAGCCCCCGTTTTTTGGGACAGGTAGACAATGAGCAGTACTTC.

To note about this clonotype: This may come from a read error, since a much larger clone is one base off. The gene calls are TRBV6-6 and TRBJ2-1; 10 bases match TRBD1. The ends lost 5 bases at V and 7 bases at J; junction bases unmatched: 5. The CDR3 extends over 14 amino acids. The germline CDR1 and CDR2 sequences are MNHNY and SVGAGI (reference sequence). The CDR3, as DNA: TGTGCCAGCAGTGCCTCGGGACAGGGGAATGAGCAGTTCTTC. This codes for CASSASGQGNEQFF.

This clonotype was picked up a small number of times. The chain has TRBV25-1 and TRBJ2-3, with 8 bases matching TRBD2. V trimming: 0 bases; J trimming: 5 bases; junction bases outside the gene matches: 7. Germline-derived CDR1 and CDR2 are MGHDK and SYGVNS. This CDR3 region has 16 residues. The CDR3 sequence: CASSEYSGRGGDTQYF. Here the CDR3 DNA reads TGTGCCAGCAGTGAATATTCTGGACGGGGGGGAGATACGCAGTATTTT. Using reference TRBV25-1 and TRBJ2-3 for the parts outside the CDR3, the full variable domain is EADIYQTPRYLVIGTGKKITLECSQTMGHDKMYWYQQDPGMELHLIHYSYGVNSTEKGDLSSESTVSRIRTEHFPLTLESARPSHTSQYLCASSEYSGRGGDTQYFGPGTRLTVL.

This clonotype was counted once. The chain recombines TRBV7-2 with TRBJ2-1, with D perhaps being TRBD1 or TRBD2 (6 bases each). V gave up 1 base and J gave up 7 bases, with 14 bases separating them. The V gene's germline CDR1 is SGHTA and CDR2 FQGNSA. There are 15 residues in the CDR3. The CDR3 protein is CASSLDGGLGNEQFF. The CDR3 DNA follows: TGTGCCAGCAGCTTAGATGGGGGGCTTGGGAATGAGCAGTTCTTC.

Remarks on this clonotype: One end of the junction varies from germline; a read error may be responsible. The chain combines TRBV9 with TRBJ1-1, with TRBD1 identical over 8 bases. Germline V gives CDR1 SGDLS, CDR2 YYNGEE. CDR3 size: 14 residues. CDR3 loop: CASSPDRANTEPFF. CDR3 nucleotide sequence: TGTGCCAGCAGCCCGGACAGGGCCAACACTGAACCTTTCTTT.

This chain connects TRBV20-1 to TRBJ1-2, with 7 bases matching TRBD1. V was pared by 3 bases and J by 5 bases, with 9 bases of the junction left unmatched. Germline loops: CDR1 DFQATT, CDR2 SNEGSKA (reference sequence). The CDR3 length is 14 residues. The CDR3 here is CSASETGIGYGYTF. CDR3 nucleotide sequence: TGCAGTGCTAGCGAGACAGGGATAGGGTATGGCTACACCTTC.

The chain joins TRBV7-8 to TRBJ1-5, with TRBD1 matching 7 bases. CDR3 length equals 15 residues. Germline CDR1 reads SGHVS; CDR2 reads FQNEAQ. V shed 2 bases, J shed 4 bases, and the junction held 5 bases outside the gene matches. The CDR3 here is CASSLRRQGNQPQHF. Here the CDR3 DNA reads TGTGCCAGCAGCTTAAGGCGACAGGGTAATCAGCCCCAGCATTTT.

The chain couples TRBV12-3 or TRBV12-4 to TRBJ2-1; perhaps TRBD2 as D (6 bases). The DNA end is more similar to TRBJ2-7, so the J call may be wrong. There are 14 residues in the CDR3. The CDR3 loop is CASRTGTSYNEQYF. In DNA form, the CDR3 reads TGTGCCAGCAGAACCGGGACTTCCTACAATGAGCAGTACTTC.

The CDR3 coding sequence is TGCGCCAGCACCACAGGGGGCGACTATGGCTACACCTTC. Translating it yields CASTTGGDYGYTF. The chain employs TRBV5-1 and TRBJ1-2, with TRBD1 matching over 9 bases. Germline CDR1 and CDR2: SGHRS and YFSETQ. J lost 3 bases, V lost 6 bases, and 3 bases had no gene match. This CDR3 is 13 amino acids long. Supplemented by reference TRBV5-1 and TRBJ1-2, the full variable domain reads KAGVTQTPRYLIKTRGQQVTLSCSPISGHRSVSWYQQTPGQGLQFLFEYFSETQRNKGNFPGRFSGRQFSNSRSEMNVSTLELGDSALYLCASTTGGDYGYTFGSGTRLTVV.

This clonotype turned up a few times. V and J are TRBV7-9 and TRBJ1-2; TRBD1 is a possible D gene (5 bases). Germline assignment: CDR1 SEHNR and CDR2 FQNEAQ (reference sequence). This CDR3 region has 14 residues. The V end was cut by 4 bases, the J end by 8 bases, with 17 bases between. Written as DNA, the CDR3 is TGTGCCAGCAGCTCGGACATTGGGGTAGGAGGCTACACCTTC. Translating it yields CASSSDIGVGGYTF.

On this clonotype itself: This sequence may be a read error, since a much larger clone differs from it by one base. The rearrangement uses TRBV4-3 and TRBJ2-1, with D hard to call. Trimming removed 0 bases at V and 13 bases at J, with 13 bases between. The V gene's germline CDR1 is LGHNA and CDR2 YSLEER. The CDR3 has 13 residues. CDR3 amino acids: CASSQDRRETQFF. CDR3 coding DNA: TGCGCCAGCAGCCAAGATAGACGAGAGACCCAGTTCTTC.

J is TRBJ2-7 and V is TRBV10-3; 9 bases are a match to TRBD1. Losses at the gene ends were 4 bases for V and 7 bases for J; bases not matched to a gene: 8. The CDR3 consists of 14 residues. Germline CDR1 ENHRY, CDR2 SYGVKD. The CDR3 nucleotides are TGTGCCATCAGTGGAACAGGGGGCCGAAATGAGCAGTACTTC. Protein sequence: CAISGTGGRNEQYF.

With respect to this clonotype: This may stem from a read error, because a much larger clone lies one nucleotide away. The V call is TRBV12-3 or TRBV12-4, the J call TRBJ1-2; the D is unclear. There are 13 residues in the CDR3. This CDR3 reads CTSSALINGGYTF. The DNA for the CDR3 is TGTACCAGCAGCGCTCTTATTAATGGCGGCTACACCTTC.

This clonotype was counted a few times. The CDR3 sequence: CASSYSKGAYNEQFF. CDR3 nucleotide sequence: TGTGCCAGCAGTTACTCGAAAGGGGCCTACAATGAGCAGTTCTTC. The chain uses TRBV6-5 and TRBJ2-1; perhaps TRBD1 as D (5 bases). Germline V gene sequence: CDR1 MNHEY, CDR2 SVGAGI. Trimming removed 0 bases at V and 2 bases at J, with 8 bases between. The CDR3 loop spans 15 amino acids.

This clonotype was observed a handful of times. The chain joins TRBV12-3 or TRBV12-4 to TRBJ2-3; TRBD2 agrees at 9 bases. The CDR3 runs 16 residues. J lost 3 bases, V lost 5 bases, and 9 bases had no gene match. CDR3 bases: TGTGCCAGCAGTCCCCCTGGCGGGGGGGCAACAGATACGCAGTATTTT. Protein sequence: CASSPPGGGATDTQYF.

The rearrangement uses TRBV20-1 and TRBJ2-2; 8 nucleotides match TRBD1. With 6 bases clipped from V and 0 bases from J, the junction kept 12 bases outside the gene matches. The CDR3 is made up of 17 amino acids. CDR1 and CDR2 from the germline V gene are DFQATT and SNEGSKA (reference sequence). This chain's CDR3 is CSARPRGRTSNTGELFF. DNA of the CDR3: TGCAGTGCCCGCCCCAGGGGGCGGACTTCGAACACCGGGGAGCTGTTTTTT.

The V gene is TRBV25-1, the J gene TRBJ2-5, with unresolved D. The CDR3 runs to 15 residues. V was cut by 8 bases and J by 11 bases, with 27 bases left in between. Germline CDR1 MGHDK, CDR2 SYGVNS. The CDR3 is CASSIRITVSEEQYF. In nucleotides, the CDR3 is TGTGCCAGCTCAATTCGGATAACAGTGTCTGAGGAGCAGTACTTC.

Of note for this clonotype: The junction departs from germline at one end; a sequencing error may be responsible. The chain uses TRBV29-1 and TRBJ2-5; D is possibly TRBD2 (7 bases). The CDR3 extends over 13 amino acids. Germline V CDR1 and CDR2: SQVTM, ANQGSEA. CDR3 sequence: CSGESGGPETQYF. DNA for the CDR3: TGCAGCGGTGAATCCGGGGGGCCGGAGACCCAGTACTTC.

This clonotype was picked up a small number of times. The chain combines TRBV29-1 with TRBJ2-4; D perhaps matches TRBD1 (5 bases). The CDR3 extends over 17 amino acids. The V end was cut by 3 bases, the J end by 0 bases, with 18 bases between. Germline CDR1 and CDR2: SQVTM and ANQGSEA. The CDR3 DNA reads as TGCAGCGTTGATCCCCCCTACACAGGATTAGCCAAAAACATTCAGTACTTC. It encodes CSVDPPYTGLAKNIQYF.

V usage is TRBV9 and J usage is TRBJ1-1, with D hard to call. Trimming took 0 bases from V and 1 from J, leaving 7 bases between them. Per germline, CDR1 SGDLS and CDR2 YYNGEE. The length of the CDR3 is 14 residues. The CDR3 sequence: CASSVETKNTEAFF. CDR3 DNA sequence: TGTGCCAGCAGCGTAGAGACCAAGAACACTGAAGCTTTCTTT.

The chain employs TRBV20-1 and TRBJ1-2; maybe TRBD1 (6 bases). The germline gives CDR1 DFQATT, CDR2 SNEGSKA (reference sequence). This CDR3 region has 14 residues. The V end lost 3 bases, the J end lost 0 bases, and 11 bases lay between the germline ends. As DNA, the CDR3 is TGCAGTGCTAGTGGGGGGCCGTCTAACTATGGCTACACCTTC. This encodes CSASGGPSNYGYTF.

The chain couples TRBV7-2 to TRBJ1-1; maybe TRBD1 (5 bases). Germline V gives CDR1 SGHTA, CDR2 FQGNSA. The CDR3 totals 13 residues. V lost 10 bases and J lost 6, with 18 bases in between. CDR3 sequence (DNA): TGTGCCACCGGAGGGGTCGCCAGCTCTGAAGCTTTCTTT. It encodes CATGGVASSEAFF.

The V gene is TRBV6-2 or TRBV6-3, the J gene TRBJ1-2; 9 bases map to TRBD1. V lost 2 bases to trimming and J lost 6 bases; unmatched junction nucleotides: 7. This CDR3 region has 15 residues. Germline CDR1 is MNHEY and CDR2 is SVGEGT. The CDR3, as DNA: TGTGCCAGCAGTTACACTCCTGGGACAGGGCATGGCTACACCTTC. This gives the protein CASSYTPGTGHGYTF.

Details on this clonotype: This clone may be a read error of a much larger clone one base away. The chain carries TRBV4-3 and TRBJ2-7; D is possibly TRBD2 (5 bases). Trimming took off 0 bases at V and 9 bases at J, with 15 bases between the two ends. Germline CDR1 LGHNA, CDR2 YSLEER. The CDR3 loop spans 14 amino acids. The CDR3 DNA reads as TGCGCCAGCAGCCAAGAGTTAACGGGAAAAGGGCAGTACTTC. Translating it yields CASSQELTGKGQYF.